This T cell receptor (beta chain) originates from a study of beta chain features in type 1 diabetes. The study's findings and limits: Unsettled here was the matter of whether HLA type influences TCRB rearrangement.

All of the isolated RNA was reverse transcribed, so expressed TCRB transcripts were sequenced. Only in-frame clones appear in the TCRdb table, and some are missing; sequencing was by immunoSEQ multiplex PCR. The table shows 350,000 or so clones, with 15% to 20% occurring only once. Worth noting for this clone: Antigen specificity is unknown.

The source material was naive CD4+ T cells from blood. This receptor was taken from a woman aged 18-30 years in good health.

The CDR3 reads CASSTANSGANVLTF. In DNA, the CDR3 is TGTGCCAGCAGTACAGCAAACTCTGGGGCCAACGTCCTGACTTTC. This rearrangement joins TRBV2 to TRBJ2-6; no firm D call. The CDR3 is 15 amino acids. Trimming removed 5 bases at V and 0 bases at J, with 8 bases between. The germline gives CDR1 SNHLY, CDR2 FYNNEI. Supplemented by reference TRBV2 and TRBJ2-6, the full variable domain reads EPEVTQTPSHQVTQMGQEVILRCVPISNHLYFYWYRQILGQKVEFLVSFYNNEISEKSEIFDDQFSVERPDGSNFTLKIRSTKLEDSAMYFCASSTANSGANVLTFGAGSRLTVL.